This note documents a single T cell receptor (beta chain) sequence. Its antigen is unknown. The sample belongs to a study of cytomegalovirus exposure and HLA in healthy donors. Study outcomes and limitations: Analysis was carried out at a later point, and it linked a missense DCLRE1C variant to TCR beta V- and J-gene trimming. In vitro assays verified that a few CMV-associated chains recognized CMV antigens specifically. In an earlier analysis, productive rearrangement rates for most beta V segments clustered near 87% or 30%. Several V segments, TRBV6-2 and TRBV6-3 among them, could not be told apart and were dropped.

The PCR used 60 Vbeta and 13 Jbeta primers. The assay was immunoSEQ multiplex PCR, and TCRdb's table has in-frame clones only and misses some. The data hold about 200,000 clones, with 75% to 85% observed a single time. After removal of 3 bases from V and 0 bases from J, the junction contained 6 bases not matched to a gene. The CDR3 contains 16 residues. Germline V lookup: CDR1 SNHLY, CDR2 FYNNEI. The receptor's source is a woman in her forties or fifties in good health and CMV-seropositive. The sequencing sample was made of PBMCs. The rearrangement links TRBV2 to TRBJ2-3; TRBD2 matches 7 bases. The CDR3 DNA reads TGTGCCAGCAGTGACTTAAGCGGGATCAGCACAGATACGCAGTATTTT. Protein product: CASSDLSGISTDTQYF.